This is a list of T cell receptor beta chains from one sample in a study of shared clonotypes between healthy human individuals. Measured with immunoSEQ multiplex PCR; TCRdb has only the in-frame clones, and not every one. The table records around 600,000 clones, approximately 95% of them present only once. What was sequenced was naive CD8+ T cells sorted from blood. All receptors derive from a woman under 40 in good health. CDR3s leave out the opening cysteine and the closing phenylalanine or tryptophan.

j_call | cdr3_length | v_call | cdr3_aa
TRBJ2-7 | 12 | TRBV27 | ASSTGGGSYEQY
TRBJ2-2 | 16 | TRBV18 | ASSQLPTAGANTGELF
TRBJ2-3 | 13 | TRBV28 | ASSLETRGTDTQY
TRBJ1-1 | 13 | TRBV27 | ASSQSEAMNTEAF
TRBJ2-2 | 15 | TRBV27 | ASSSPFTSPSTGELF
TRBJ2-3 | 12 | TRBV19 | ASRDRGSTDTQY
TRBJ2-1 | 14 | TRBV14 | ATRGPSGPPGNEQF
TRBJ1-2 | 15 | TRBV29-1 | SVEDPDRGPPNYGYT
TRBJ2-7 | 13 | TRBV19 | ASSASLAGASEQY
TRBJ2-2 | 15 | TRBV27 | ASRPVWGQGGDGELF
TRBJ1-3 | 14 | TRBV9 | ASSSSRTGSGNTIY
TRBJ2-4 | 15 | TRBV28 | ASAWETSGSSKNIQY
TRBJ1-2 | 13 | TRBV28 | ASSKTAEILYGYT
TRBJ2-7 | 12 | TRBV11-2 | ASSYGQGPYEQY
TRBJ2-5 | 13 | TRBV15 | ATSRDRGLGETQY
TRBJ2-5 | 13 | TRBV27 | ASSFSRLAQETQY
TRBJ2-7 | 15 | TRBV4-1 | ASSQELSRGKSYEQY
TRBJ1-5 | 13 | TRBV19 | ASRPTGYSNQPQH
TRBJ2-7 | 11 | TRBV5-1 | ASSLEELRKQY
TRBJ2-7 | 13 | TRBV18 | ASSPSDRVTYEQY
TRBJ2-7 | 9 | TRBV5-6 | ASSFGTRQY
TRBJ2-1 | 15 | TRBV13 | ASSLTFTSWGLNEQF
TRBJ2-7 | 11 | TRBV11-3 | ASSLAGAGEQY
TRBJ2-1 | 14 | TRBV28 | ASSLSGREGQEWVF
TRBJ1-5 | 11 | TRBV27 | ASRPRSNQPQH